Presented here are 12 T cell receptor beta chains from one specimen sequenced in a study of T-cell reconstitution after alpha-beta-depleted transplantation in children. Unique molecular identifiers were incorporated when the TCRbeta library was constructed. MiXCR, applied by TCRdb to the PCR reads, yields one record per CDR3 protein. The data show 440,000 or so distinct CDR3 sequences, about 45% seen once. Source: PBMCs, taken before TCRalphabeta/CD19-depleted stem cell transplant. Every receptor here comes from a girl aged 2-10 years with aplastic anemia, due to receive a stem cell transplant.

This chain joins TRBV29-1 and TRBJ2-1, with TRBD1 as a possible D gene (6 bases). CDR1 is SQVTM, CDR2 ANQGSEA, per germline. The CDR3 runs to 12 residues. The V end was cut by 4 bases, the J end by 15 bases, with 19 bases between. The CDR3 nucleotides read TGCAGCGTTGTTAACAGGGCGAATATTCGGTTCTTC. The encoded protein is CSVVNRANIRFF.

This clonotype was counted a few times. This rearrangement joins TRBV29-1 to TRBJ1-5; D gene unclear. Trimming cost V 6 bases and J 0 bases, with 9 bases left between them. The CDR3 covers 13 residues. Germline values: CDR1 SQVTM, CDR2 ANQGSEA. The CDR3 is CSVSGISNQPQHF. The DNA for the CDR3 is TGCAGCGTAAGTGGTATTAGCAATCAGCCCCAGCATTTT.

DNA for the CDR3: TGTGCCAGCAGCAATGGACAGGGGAAAGTGAACACTGAAGCTTTCTTT. Its translation: CASSNGQGKVNTEAFF. This sequence joins TRBV7-3 and TRBJ1-1; 9 bases are a match to TRBD1. The CDR3 runs 16 residues. Germline V lookup: CDR1 SGHTA, CDR2 FQGTGA. V was pared by 5 bases and J by 0 bases, with 7 bases of the junction left unmatched.

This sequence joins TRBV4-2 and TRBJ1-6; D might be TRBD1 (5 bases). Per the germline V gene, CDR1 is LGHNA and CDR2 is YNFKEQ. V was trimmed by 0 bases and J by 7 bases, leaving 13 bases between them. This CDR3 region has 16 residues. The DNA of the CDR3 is TGTGCCAGCAGCCAAGATCGTAGGACATCAAATTCACCCCTCCACTTT. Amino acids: CASSQDRRTSNSPLHF.

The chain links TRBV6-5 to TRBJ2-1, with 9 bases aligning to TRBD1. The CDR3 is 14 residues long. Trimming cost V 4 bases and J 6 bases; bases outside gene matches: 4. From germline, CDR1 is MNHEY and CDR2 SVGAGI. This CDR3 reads CASSWGQGSNEQFF. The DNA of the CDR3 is TGTGCCAGCAGTTGGGGACAGGGTAGCAATGAGCAGTTCTTC.

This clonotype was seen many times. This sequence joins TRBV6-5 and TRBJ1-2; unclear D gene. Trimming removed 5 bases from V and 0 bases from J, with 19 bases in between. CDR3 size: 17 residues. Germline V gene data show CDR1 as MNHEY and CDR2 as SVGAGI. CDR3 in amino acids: CASSPRRYLTTNYGYTF. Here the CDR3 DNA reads TGTGCCAGCAGTCCTCGACGGTATCTTACTACTAACTATGGCTACACCTTC.

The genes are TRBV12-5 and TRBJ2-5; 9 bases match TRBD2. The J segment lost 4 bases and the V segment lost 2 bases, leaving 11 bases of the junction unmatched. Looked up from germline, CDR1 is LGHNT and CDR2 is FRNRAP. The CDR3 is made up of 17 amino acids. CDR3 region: CASGLSFGLAGSETQYF. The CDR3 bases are TGTGCTAGTGGTTTGAGTTTTGGGCTAGCGGGATCAGAGACCCAGTACTTC.

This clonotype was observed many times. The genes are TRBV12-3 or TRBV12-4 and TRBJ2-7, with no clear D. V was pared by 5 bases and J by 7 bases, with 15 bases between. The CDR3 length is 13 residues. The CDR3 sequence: CASSLWTANEQYF. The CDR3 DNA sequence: TGTGCCAGCAGTCTCTGGACGGCGAATGAGCAGTACTTC.

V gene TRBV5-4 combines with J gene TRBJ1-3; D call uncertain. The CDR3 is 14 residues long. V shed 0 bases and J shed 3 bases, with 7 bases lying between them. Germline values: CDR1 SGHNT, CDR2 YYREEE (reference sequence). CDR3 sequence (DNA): TGTGCCAGCAGCTTGGGGTTTGTTGGAAACACCATATATTTT. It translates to CASSLGFVGNTIYF.

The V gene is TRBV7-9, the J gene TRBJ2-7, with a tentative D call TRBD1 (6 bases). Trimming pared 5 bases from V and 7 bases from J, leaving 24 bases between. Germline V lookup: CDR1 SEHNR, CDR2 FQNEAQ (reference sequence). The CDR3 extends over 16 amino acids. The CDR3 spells CASSPAWRTDKLEQYF. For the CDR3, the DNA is TGTGCCAGCAGCCCAGCTTGGAGGACAGACAAACTTGAGCAGTACTTC.

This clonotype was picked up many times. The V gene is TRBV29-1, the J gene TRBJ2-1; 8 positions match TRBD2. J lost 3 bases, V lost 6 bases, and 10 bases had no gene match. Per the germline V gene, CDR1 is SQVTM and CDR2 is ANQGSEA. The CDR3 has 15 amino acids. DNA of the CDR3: TGCAGCGTGGGGGTTTCCGGGACTAGCTACAATGAGCAGTTCTTC. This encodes CSVGVSGTSYNEQFF.

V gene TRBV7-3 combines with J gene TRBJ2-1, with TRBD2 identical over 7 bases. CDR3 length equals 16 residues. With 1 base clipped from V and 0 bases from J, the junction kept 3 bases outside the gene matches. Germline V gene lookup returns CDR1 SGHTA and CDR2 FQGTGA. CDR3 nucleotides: TGTGCCAGCAGCTTAAGGGGGGGTAACTCCTACAATGAGCAGTTCTTC. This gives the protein CASSLRGGNSYNEQFF.